Below, 19 T cell receptor beta chains from the same sample are listed, as sequenced in a study of cytomegalovirus exposure and HLA in healthy donors. PCR primers comprised 60 Vbeta and 13 Jbeta primers. Using immunoSEQ multiplex PCR, the repertoire was profiled, and TCRdb retains in-frame clones only, with some absent. The sample has approximately 100,000 clones, approximately 80% seen once. The sequencing sample was made of PBMCs. The receptors were gathered from a female donor in good health and CMV-seropositive.

This chain links TRBV11-2 with TRBJ2-3, with 10 bases that match TRBD2. The V gene end was trimmed by 1 base and the J gene end by 4 bases; junction bases not matched to a gene: 2. The CDR3 loop spans 15 amino acids. The germline CDR1 and CDR2 sequences are SGHAT and FQNNGV. CDR3 bases: TGTGCCAGCAGCTTAGTACTAGCGGGATCAGATACGCAGTATTTT. This codes for CASSLVLAGSDTQYF.

V is TRBV6-5 and J is TRBJ1-1; 9 bases line up with TRBD1. The V segment lost 0 bases and the J segment 6 bases; nucleotides outside the gene matches: 5. CDR3 length: 15 residues. CDR1 MNHEY and CDR2 SVGAGI come from the germline V gene. The CDR3 region has the DNA TGTGCCAGCAGTTACTCGACAGGGGGTGGGGCTGAAGCTTTCTTT. Translated: CASSYSTGGGAEAFF.

This clone was seen a single time. This chain uses TRBV29-1 with TRBJ2-7; D is possibly TRBD1 (5 bases). V lost 2 bases, J lost 2 bases, and 19 bases lay in between. The germline V gene has CDR1 SQVTM and CDR2 ANQGSEA. This CDR3 spans 16 amino acids. The CDR3 coding sequence is TGCAGCGTTGAATCCCAGGCAAGGGGCGACGCCTACGAGCAGTACTTC. Translation: CSVESQARGDAYEQYF.

The V call is TRBV19, the J call TRBJ2-7; 9 bases line up with TRBD2. Trimming at V came to 5 bases and at J to 3 bases, leaving 11 bases not matched to a gene. Germline V lookup: CDR1 LNHDA, CDR2 SQIVND (reference sequence). This CDR3 is built from 16 residues. In DNA form, the CDR3 reads TGTGCCAGTAGTTCTCAGAAGGCGGGAGGGATCTACGAGCAGTACTTC. This gives the protein CASSSQKAGGIYEQYF.

This clone appeared a few times. The chain couples TRBV5-4 to TRBJ2-6; D is ambiguous. The germline V and J ends were trimmed by 4 bases and 1 base, with 9 bases remaining between them. The CDR3 totals 15 residues. Germline CDR1 SGHNT, CDR2 YYREEE (reference sequence). This chain's CDR3 is CASSAKESGANVLTF. CDR3 in DNA: TGTGCCAGCAGCGCTAAGGAGTCTGGGGCCAACGTCCTGACTTTC.

The V call is TRBV11-2, the J call TRBJ2-7; 8 nucleotides agree with TRBD1. The CDR3 has 16 residues. Germline CDR1 SGHAT, CDR2 FQNNGV. J lost 0 bases, V lost 4 bases, and 8 bases had no gene match. The CDR3 loop is CASSSTPGGYSYEQYF. CDR3 bases: TGTGCCAGCAGCTCAACCCCAGGGGGCTACTCCTACGAGCAGTACTTC.

The chain carries TRBV5-5 and TRBJ1-3; 8 bases agree with TRBD1. V lost 5 bases and J lost 1; bases outside the gene matches: 11. Looked up from germline, CDR1 is SGHKS and CDR2 is YYEKEE (reference sequence). The CDR3 runs to 17 residues. CDR3 sequence: CASSRNPGGLSGNTIYF. CDR3 sequence (DNA): TGTGCCAGCAGTCGCAACCCAGGGGGCCTGTCTGGAAACACCATATATTTT.

The chain carries TRBV4-1 and TRBJ2-1; D is perhaps TRBD1 (6 bases). This CDR3 region has 19 residues. Germline V gene data show CDR1 as MGHRA and CDR2 as YSYEKL. Trimming shortened V by 2 bases and J by 5 bases, and 25 bases separated the two germline ends. The CDR3 nucleotides read TGCGCCAGCAGCCAACCACCTCTTAATGGGCGCAAGGGGGACAATGAGCAGTTCTTC. The encoded protein is CASSQPPLNGRKGDNEQFF.

The chain couples TRBV9 to TRBJ2-5; D might be TRBD1 (8 bases). The CDR3 covers 15 residues. Trimming pared 0 bases from V and 5 bases from J, leaving 14 bases between. Germline V gene lookup returns CDR1 SGDLS and CDR2 YYNGEE. Here the CDR3 DNA reads TGTGCCAGCAGCGTAGCCCTACAGGGGGGGGAGACCCAGTACTTC. It encodes CASSVALQGGETQYF.

The chain recombines TRBV5-1 with TRBJ2-3, with a tentative D call TRBD1 (5 bases). V lost 0 bases, J lost 0 bases, and 14 bases lay in between. Per germline, CDR1 SGHRS and CDR2 YFSETQ. This CDR3 is 17 amino acids long. CDR3 DNA: TGCGCCAGCAGCTTGGGGACATTAGGGCTTAGCACAGATACGCAGTATTTT. Residues: CASSLGTLGLSTDTQYF.

The V and J genes are TRBV18 and TRBJ1-2; maybe TRBD1 (6 bases). V lost 3 bases to trimming and J lost 6 bases, with 20 bases between them. The CDR3 extends over 16 amino acids. CDR1 and CDR2 (germline): KGHSH, LQKENI. In nucleotides, the CDR3 is TGTGCCAGCTCACCGCTACCGGGACACAATCGAGATGGCTACACCTTC. Residues: CASSPLPGHNRDGYTF. Using reference TRBV18 and TRBJ1-2 for the parts outside the CDR3, the full variable domain is NAGVMQNPRHLVRRRGQEARLRCSPMKGHSHVYWYRQLPEEGLKFMVYLQKENIIDESGMPKERFSAEFPKEGPSILRIQQVVRGDSAAYFCASSPLPGHNRDGYTFGSGTRLTVV.

V is TRBV19 and J is TRBJ1-5; D might be TRBD1 (5 bases). V lost 8 bases and J lost 6, with 17 bases in between. The CDR3 runs to 14 residues. CDR1 LNHDA and CDR2 SQIVND come from the germline V gene (reference sequence). Here the CDR3 reads CASGAPRLGQPQHF. The CDR3 region has the DNA TGTGCCAGTGGGGCCCCCAGGCTCGGTCAGCCCCAGCATTTT.

This chain uses TRBV7-2 with TRBJ2-1; no clear D gene. Germline V CDR1 and CDR2: SGHTA, FQGNSA. CDR3 length: 13 residues. V was cut by 0 bases and J by 8 bases, with 8 bases left in between. The CDR3 loop is CASSLARVDEQFF. For the CDR3, the DNA is TGTGCCAGCAGCTTAGCCCGGGTCGATGAGCAGTTCTTC.

This clone was seen only a few times. The CDR3 spells CASSQDGGDRPSNTEAFF. DNA for the CDR3: TGTGCCAGCAGCCAAGATGGGGGGGACAGGCCATCGAACACTGAAGCTTTCTTT. The chain carries TRBV4-2 and TRBJ1-1, with 8 positions matching TRBD1. J lost 1 base, V lost 0 bases, and 10 bases had no gene match. Germline V lookup: CDR1 LGHNA, CDR2 YNFKEQ. The CDR3 is 18 residues long.

The chain combines TRBV7-2 with TRBJ2-4, with 8 bases identical to TRBD2. V lost 1 base, J lost 4 bases, and 6 bases stayed unmatched. From germline, CDR1 is SGHTA and CDR2 FQGNSA. The CDR3 extends over 16 amino acids. The CDR3 is CASSLVPAGAKNIQYF. For the CDR3, the DNA is TGTGCCAGCAGCTTAGTTCCAGCGGGAGCTAAAAACATTCAGTACTTC.

In its sample, this clone was seen once. J is TRBJ1-5 and V is TRBV2, with 7 bases that match TRBD1. The CDR3 runs to 15 residues. Germline CDR1 and CDR2: SNHLY and FYNNEI. Trimming took 6 bases from V and 1 from J; bases not matched to a gene: 6. CDR3 in DNA: TGTGCCAGCAGGGGGACAGACCAAAGCAATCAGCCCCAGCATTTT. This gives the protein CASRGTDQSNQPQHF.

This chain connects TRBV30 to TRBJ1-4, with TRBD1 as a possible D gene (5 bases). The CDR3 spans 15 residues. Germline loops: CDR1 GTSNPN, CDR2 SVGIG (reference sequence). V was clipped by 1 base and J by 0 bases, with 9 bases between them. CDR3 coding DNA: TGTGCCTGGAGTGCCCAGGGATCAACTAATGAAAAACTGTTTTTT. Translated: CAWSAQGSTNEKLFF.

The V gene is TRBV7-8, the J gene TRBJ1-6, with D possibly matching TRBD1 (6 bases). CDR1 and CDR2 from the germline V gene are SGHVS and FQNEAQ. The CDR3 extends over 16 amino acids. Deletions cut 1 base from V and 6 bases from J, with 13 bases between. The DNA for the CDR3 is TGTGCCAGCAGCTTAGACAGGGCCCGGCGTAATTCACCCCTCCACTTT. It yields the protein CASSLDRARRNSPLHF.

This clone has more than one count but fewer than ten. Additional DNA sequences in this sample encode the identical CDR3. The V and J genes are TRBV6-5 and TRBJ1-5; TRBD1 aligns across 7 bases. With 6 bases clipped from V and 4 bases from J, the junction kept 6 bases outside the gene matches. This CDR3 spans 14 amino acids. CDR1 is MNHEY, CDR2 SVGAGI, per germline. CDR3 nucleotides: TGTGCCAGCAGCTTGGGACAGAAGAATCAGCCCCAGCATTTT. Translating it yields CASSLGQKNQPQHF.